This TCR beta chain was sequenced during a study of shared clonotypes between healthy human individuals. Sorted-subset replicate PCRs used 150 to 200 ng of genomic DNA. This amount corresponded to 30,000 to 35,000 T cell genomes. Authors' data handling: Junction-only immunoSEQ sequences carried no quality scores, so filtering differed. Using immunoSEQ multiplex PCR, the repertoire was profiled, and TCRdb retains in-frame clones only, with some absent. That table supplies the V and J calls and clone size; D and trimming were determined from the DNA. Counted here are roughly 1,100,000 clones, around 74% occurring once; the ten biggest clones make up 1.4%. Turning to this clone: As yet, its antigen is unknown.

Whole-study findings and limits: Generally, estimated richness proved larger in naive subsets than it did in memory subsets.

The origin of this receptor is a man aged 18 to 30 in good health. Sequencing used memory CD4+ T cells sorted from blood. The subset: CD45RA-negative fraction.

CDR3 DNA sequence: TGCGCCAGCAGCCCTGACGGCGGGGGGGCCCAAGAGACCCAGTACTTC. It is translated as CASSPDGGGAQETQYF. The genes are TRBV4-1 and TRBJ2-5; 9 nucleotides match TRBD2. Germline V lookup: CDR1 MGHRA, CDR2 YSYEKL. V dropped 4 bases and J dropped 1; count of bases not matched to a gene: 7. The CDR3 runs 16 residues.